This T cell receptor beta chain was profiled in a study of T-cell memory formation after mild COVID-19. General study points: Clones which contracted sat mainly in CM and EM if CD4+, and in EMRA if CD8+. In pre-infection memory, a portion of responding clones appeared, which suggested that cross-reactive memory joined. Among clones contracting day 15 to 85, CD4/CD8 was balanced, whereas later expanders leaned CD4+.

TCRdb analysed the 5' RACE reads with MiXCR anew, one entry per CDR3 protein. Here the sample spans roughly 150,000 distinct CDR3 sequences, 25% being singletons. Details on this clonotype: What it recognizes is unknown.

CDR3 length: 15 amino acids. Deletions cut 3 bases from V and 2 bases from J, with 12 bases between. CDR1 and CDR2 from the germline V gene are LGHNA and YNFKEQ. The specimen sequenced was PBMCs or a T cell subset sorted from them (not recorded which). The sequence came from an adult woman who had mild COVID-19 (a few samples of this study predate the infection). Cell type and time point are not known. The chain is built from TRBV4-2 and TRBJ2-3, with unresolved D. CDR3 in amino acids: CASSHVIEHTDTQYF. The CDR3 DNA is TGTGCCAGCAGCCACGTTATTGAGCACACAGATACGCAGTATTTT.